This paragraph reports one T cell receptor beta chain. Its antigen is unidentified. The data were taken from a study of shared clonotypes between healthy human individuals. Study-level points and caveats: Non-shared clonotypes were found to have lower generation probabilities than the clonotypes that were shared by all four of the sorted-subset donors.

This table comes from immunoSEQ multiplex PCR, and its TCRdb copy is limited to in-frame clones, with some not included. The sample includes about 2.3 million clones, roughly 90% of them seen just once. Trimming cost V 5 bases and J 7 bases, with 15 bases left between them. Germline CDR1 and CDR2: WSHSY and SAAADI. This CDR3 comprises 15 residues. The receptor's source is a man aged 18 to 29 in good health. Some clones in this sample may be carry-over from other donors' samples. The rearrangement uses TRBV10-2 and TRBJ2-6; possible D gene TRBD1, 5 bases. Sequencing was carried out using naive CD4+ T cells from PBMCs. Subset of the sample: CD45RA+ positively selected. Here the CDR3 reads CASSPFREGANVLTF. In nucleotides, the CDR3 is TGCGCCAGCAGTCCGTTCAGGGAAGGAGCCAACGTCCTGACTTTC.